The 3 T cell receptor beta chains below come from one sample, sequenced in a study of cytomegalovirus exposure and HLA in healthy donors. A multiplex PCR was run with 60 Vbeta primers and 13 Jbeta primers. Profiled with immunoSEQ multiplex PCR; TCRdb holds only in-frame clones, not every one. The sample contains approximately 160,000 clones, roughly 86% of which appear only once. The sample taken for sequencing was PBMCs. These receptors were obtained from a girl between 5 and 17 years old in good health and CMV-seropositive.

The chain couples TRBV19 to TRBJ2-7, with a tentative D call TRBD2 (5 bases). Trimming stripped 1 base from V and 6 bases from J, with 13 bases between. The CDR3 has 14 residues. Germline V gene sequence: CDR1 LNHDA, CDR2 SQIVND (reference sequence). The CDR3 reads CASSIGGKAGEQYF. CDR3 in DNA: TGTGCCAGTAGTATAGGAGGGAAGGCGGGCGAGCAGTACTTC.

The V call is TRBV6-5, the J call TRBJ1-1, with D perhaps matching TRBD1 (6 bases). Deletions cut 7 bases from V and 0 bases from J, with 15 bases between. Looked up from germline, CDR1 is MNHEY and CDR2 is SVGAGI. This CDR3 comprises 15 residues. CDR3 nucleotide sequence: TGTGCCAGCACCCTGGACAGAAGTTTGAACACTGAAGCTTTCTTT. Amino acids: CASTLDRSLNTEAFF.

The V and J genes are TRBV5-4 and TRBJ1-1, with a weak D call TRBD1 (5 bases). This CDR3 has 18 residues. Trimming took 0 bases from V and 6 from J, leaving 24 bases between them. Germline assignment: CDR1 SGHNT and CDR2 YYREEE (reference sequence). The chain's CDR3 is CASSLGTGTPVLLAEAFF. The CDR3 region has the DNA TGTGCCAGCAGCTTGGGGACCGGGACTCCGGTGTTATTAGCTGAAGCTTTCTTT. The full variable domain, its missing parts supplied by reference TRBV5-4 and TRBJ1-1, is ETGVTQSPTHLIKTRGQQVTLRCSSQSGHNTVSWYQQALGQGPQFIFQYYREEENGRGNFPPRFSGLQFPNYSSELNVNALELDDSALYLCASSLGTGTPVLLAEAFFGQGTRLTVV.